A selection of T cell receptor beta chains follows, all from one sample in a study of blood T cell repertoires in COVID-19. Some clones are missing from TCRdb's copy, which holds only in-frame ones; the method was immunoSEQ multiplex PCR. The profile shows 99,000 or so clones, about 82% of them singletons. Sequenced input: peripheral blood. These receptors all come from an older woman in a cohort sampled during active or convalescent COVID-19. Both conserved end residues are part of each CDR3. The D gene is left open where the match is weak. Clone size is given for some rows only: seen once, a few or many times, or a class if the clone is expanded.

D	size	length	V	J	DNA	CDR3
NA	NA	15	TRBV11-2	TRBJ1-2	TGTGCCAGCAGCTTAGATGGGCAGGGGAACTATGGCTACACCTTC	CASSLDGQGNYGYTF
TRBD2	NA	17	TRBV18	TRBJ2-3	TGTGCCAGCTCACCCCTCCGGGGGGGGATTAGCACAGATACGCAGTATTTT	CASSPLRGGISTDTQYF
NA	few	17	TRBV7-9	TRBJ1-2	TGTGCCAGCAGCTTAGAGACCCCCGCCACAGCTAACTATGGCTACACCTTC	CASSLETPATANYGYTF
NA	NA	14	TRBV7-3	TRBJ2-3	TGTGCCAGCAGCTTAGGAGAGAGCCCAGATACGCAGTATTTT	CASSLGESPDTQYF
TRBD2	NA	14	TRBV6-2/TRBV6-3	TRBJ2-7	TGTGCCAGCAACCCAGCGGGAGGGTCCTACGAGCAGTACTTC	CASNPAGGSYEQYF
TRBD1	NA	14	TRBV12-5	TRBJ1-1	TGTGCTAGTGGGGGAGGACAGGGAAACACTGAAGCTTTCTTT	CASGGGQGNTEAFF
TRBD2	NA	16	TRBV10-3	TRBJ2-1	TGTGCCATCAGCGTGACTAGCGGGGGCTCCTACAATGAGCAGTTCTTC	CAISVTSGGSYNEQFF
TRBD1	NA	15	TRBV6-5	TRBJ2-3	TGTGCCAGCAGTTACTGGACAGGTAGCACAGATACGCAGTATTTT	CASSYWTGSTDTQYF
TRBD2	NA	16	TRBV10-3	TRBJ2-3	TGTGCCATCAGTGGGACTAGCGGGGGGGCGGGAGATACGCAGTATTTT	CAISGTSGGAGDTQYF
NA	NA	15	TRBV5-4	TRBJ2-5	TGTGCCAGCAGCTTGAAGTCGGACACCAAAGAGACCCAGTACTTC	CASSLKSDTKETQYF
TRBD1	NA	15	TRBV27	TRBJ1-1	TGTGCCAGCAGTTTGTGGCAGGGGGCACGGACTGAAGCTTTCTTT	CASSLWQGARTEAFF
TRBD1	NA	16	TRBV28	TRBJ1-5	TGTGCCAGCAGTCCGAAAGGACAGGGGTGGAATCAGCCCCAGCATTTT	CASSPKGQGWNQPQHF
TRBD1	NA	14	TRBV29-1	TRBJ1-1	TGCAGCGTCCTACCCCTCGGGACAGACACTGAAGCTTTCTTT	CSVLPLGTDTEAFF
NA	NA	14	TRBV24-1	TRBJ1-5	TGTGCCACCAGTGATCTGTATAGCAATCAGCCCCAGCATTTT	CATSDLYSNQPQHF
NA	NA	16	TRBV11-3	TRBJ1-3	TGTGCCAGCAGTGAACGTAGTGAGGCCTCTGGAAACACCATATATTTT	CASSERSEASGNTIYF
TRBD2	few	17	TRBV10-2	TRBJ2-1	TGCGCCAGCAGTGATCTGAGGCTAGCGGGGGGCCTGGGGACGCAGTTCTTC	CASSDLRLAGGLGTQFF
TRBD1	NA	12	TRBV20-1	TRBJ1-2	TGCAGTGCTAGTACAGGGGACTATGGCTACACCTTC	CSASTGDYGYTF
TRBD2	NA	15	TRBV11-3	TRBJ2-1	TGTGCCAGCAGCTTAGAAGCGGGGGCAAACAATGAGCAGTTCTTC	CASSLEAGANNEQFF
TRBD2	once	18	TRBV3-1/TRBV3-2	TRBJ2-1	TGTGCCAGCAGCCCATCCGGGACTAGCGGCCTTAGATGGTATGAGCAGTTCTTC	CASSPSGTSGLRWYEQFF
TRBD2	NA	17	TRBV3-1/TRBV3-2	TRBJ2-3	TGTGCCAGCAGCCTTCGGACTAGCGGGAGTCGGACAGATACGCAGTATTTT	CASSLRTSGSRTDTQYF
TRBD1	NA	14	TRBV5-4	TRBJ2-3	TGTGCCAGCAGCTCCGGACAGGACACAGATACGCAGTATTTT	CASSSGQDTDTQYF
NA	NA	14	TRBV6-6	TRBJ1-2	TGTGCCAGCAAAGAGCCGGGACAAGGCTATGGCTACACCTTC	CASKEPGQGYGYTF
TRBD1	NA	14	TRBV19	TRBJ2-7	TGTGCCAGTAGTTTCACAGGGGGAACCTACGAGCAGTACTTC	CASSFTGGTYEQYF
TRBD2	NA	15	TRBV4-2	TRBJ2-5	TGTGCCAGCAGCCAAGCGGGTCACGGGAGGGAGACCCAGTACTTC	CASSQAGHGRETQYF
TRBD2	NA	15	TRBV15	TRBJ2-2	TGTGCCACCAGTCAACTAGCGGGGCGCACCGGGGAGCTGTTTTTT	CATSQLAGRTGELFF
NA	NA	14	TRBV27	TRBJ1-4	TGTGCCAGCCGTCCGGGAATTCCTAATGAAAAACTGTTTTTT	CASRPGIPNEKLFF
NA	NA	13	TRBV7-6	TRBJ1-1	TGTGCCAGCAGCGTGCAGGGTTACACTGAAGCTTTCTTT	CASSVQGYTEAFF
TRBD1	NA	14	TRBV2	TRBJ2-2	TGTGCCAGCAGTGGACAGGGCAACACCGGGGAGCTGTTTTTT	CASSGQGNTGELFF
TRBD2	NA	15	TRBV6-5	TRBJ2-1	TGTGCCAGCAGCCGGAGCGGGAGCTCCTACAATGAGCAGTTCTTC	CASSRSGSSYNEQFF
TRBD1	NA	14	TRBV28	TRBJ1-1	TGTGCCAGCAGCGTCCAAATCAGGGGGGCTGAAGCTTTCTTT	CASSVQIRGAEAFF
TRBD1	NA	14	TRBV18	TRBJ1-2	TGTGCCAGCTCACTTAAACAGGGGGAATTTGGCTACACCTTC	CASSLKQGEFGYTF
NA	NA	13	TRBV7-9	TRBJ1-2	TGTGCCAGCAGCTTAGAGAACCAGGATGGCTACACCTTC	CASSLENQDGYTF
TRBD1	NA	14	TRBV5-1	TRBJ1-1	TGCGCCAGCAGCTTACGGACAGGGAACACTGAAGCTTTCTTT	CASSLRTGNTEAFF
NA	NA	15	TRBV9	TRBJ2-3	TGTGCCAGCAGCGTATCAGGGATTAGCACAGATACGCAGTATTTT	CASSVSGISTDTQYF
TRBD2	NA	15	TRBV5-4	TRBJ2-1	TGTGCCAGCAGCTTTGGCGGGGGTTCCTACAATGAGCAGTTCTTC	CASSFGGGSYNEQFF